The clone carrying this TCR beta chain was picked up a small number of times. Construction of the TCRbeta library involved unique molecular identifiers. MiXCR, run by TCRdb on the PCR reads, gives a single entry per CDR3 protein. The table has around 800,000 distinct CDR3 sequences, 15% to 20% seen once; the top ten hold around 5%. This record comes from a study of T-cell reconstitution after alpha-beta-depleted transplantation in children. The V and J ends lost 1 base and 8 bases, in that order; junction bases with no gene match: 3. The CDR3 is made up of 14 amino acids. From germline, CDR1 is LGHNA and CDR2 YNFKEQ.

This receptor was taken from a male patient under 18 who had a stem cell transplant for acute lymphoblastic leukemia, so the T cells may come from the graft donor. Sample: PBMCs, mostly from graft donor cells, taken 360 days after TCRalphabeta/CD19-depleted stem cell transplant. This chain uses TRBV4-2 with TRBJ1-4; 8 positions agree with TRBD1. The chain's CDR3 is CASSQGQGNEKLFF. CDR3 nucleotides: TGTGCCAGCAGCCAAGGACAGGGGAACGAAAAACTGTTTTTT.